Shown below are 15 T cell receptor beta chains from a single sample sequenced in a study of shared clonotypes between healthy human individuals. Assay: immunoSEQ multiplex PCR; the TCRdb copy retains only in-frame clones and omits some. Among 95,000 to 120,000 clones listed, around 68% were seen once. Sequencing input: memory CD8+ T cells sorted from blood. Regarding subset: CD45RO+ cells pooled with CCR7-negative TemRA cells. The receptors here all came from a woman aged 30 to 39 in good health.

The sample holds one count of this clone. CDR3 bases: TGTGCCAGCAGCCAAGAAAATCAGAGAAAAACTTTCTTT. Translated: CASSQENQRKTFF. This sequence joins TRBV14 and TRBJ1-1; no clear D. Trimming cost V 0 bases and J 12 bases, with 14 bases left between them. Germline V gives CDR1 SGHDN, CDR2 FVKESK. The length of the CDR3 is 13 residues.

This clone was observed at least ten times. The V call is TRBV10-3, the J call TRBJ2-1, with TRBD2 matching over 9 bases. Trimming cost V 0 bases and J 5 bases; bases outside gene matches: 8. Germline V gene lookup returns CDR1 ENHRY and CDR2 SYGVKD. This CDR3 comprises 17 residues. CDR3 region: CAISESMASGDDNEQFF. Here the CDR3 DNA reads TGTGCCATCAGTGAGTCGATGGCTAGCGGGGACGACAATGAGCAGTTCTTC.

The V and J genes are TRBV28 and TRBJ1-2, with 11 bases that match TRBD1. This CDR3 spans 15 amino acids. The J segment lost 4 bases and the V segment lost 5 bases, leaving 6 bases of the junction unmatched. CDR1 is MDHEN, CDR2 SYDVKM, per germline. In DNA form, the CDR3 reads TGTGCCAGCAGTGCAACCGGACAGGGGGCCTATGGCTACACCTTC. Its protein product is CASSATGQGAYGYTF.

The V gene is TRBV28, the J gene TRBJ2-7; D call uncertain. CDR3 length: 14 residues. In germline, CDR1 is MDHEN, CDR2 SYDVKM. The V end lost 2 bases, the J end lost 4 bases, and 12 bases lay between the germline ends. The CDR3 coding sequence is TGTGCCAGCAGTTTAAGGGTTTTCCCTTACGAGCAGTACTTC. Translated: CASSLRVFPYEQYF.

The chain has TRBV5-1 and TRBJ1-1, with a tentative D call TRBD1 (6 bases). V gave up 4 bases and J gave up 6 bases, with 13 bases separating them. There are 13 residues in the CDR3. Germline V CDR1 and CDR2: SGHRS, YFSETQ. Written as DNA, the CDR3 is TGCGCCAGCAGCATCCAGGGGAGTCCTGAAGCTTTCTTT. The encoded protein is CASSIQGSPEAFF.

The chain is built from TRBV28 and TRBJ2-2, with D unclear. Between the trimmed V and J ends, which lost 5 bases and 2 bases, there was a span of 3 bases. This CDR3 is built from 12 residues. CDR1 is MDHEN and CDR2 is SYDVKM in the germline V gene. Written as DNA, the CDR3 is TGTGCCAGCAGTCAAAACACCGGGGAGCTGTTTTTT. Translated, it gives CASSQNTGELFF.

The chain couples TRBV29-1 to TRBJ2-5; the D call may be TRBD1 or TRBD2 (5 bases each). Looked up from germline, CDR1 is SQVTM and CDR2 is ANQGSEA. The V end was cut by 1 base, the J end by 4 bases, with 19 bases between. This CDR3 comprises 16 residues. The CDR3 here is CSVEVGTRAVGETQYF. For the CDR3, the DNA is TGCAGCGTTGAAGTCGGGACGAGGGCTGTGGGAGAGACCCAGTACTTC.

This clone was recorded only once. The chain combines TRBV28 with TRBJ1-5; D perhaps matches TRBD1 (6 bases). This CDR3 contains 15 residues. Germline V gives CDR1 MDHEN, CDR2 SYDVKM. The germline V and J ends were trimmed by 7 bases and 4 bases, with 17 bases remaining between them. The CDR3 DNA reads as TGTGCCAGCACCAGGGACAACGACGGTAATCAGCCCCAGCATTTT. This translates into CASTRDNDGNQPQHF.

The chain employs TRBV27 and TRBJ2-7; 12 nucleotides match TRBD2. There are 15 residues in the CDR3. Germline assignment: CDR1 MNHEY and CDR2 SMNVEV (reference sequence). V was pared by 6 bases and J by 1 base, with 4 bases of the junction left unmatched. The CDR3 is CASSGLAGTSYEQYF. As DNA, the CDR3 is TGTGCCAGCAGCGGACTAGCGGGAACTTCCTACGAGCAGTACTTC.

This chain joins TRBV28 and TRBJ2-3, with 11 bases identical to TRBD2. Germline CDR1 and CDR2: MDHEN and SYDVKM. The trim removed 4 bases at V and 7 bases at J, leaving 16 bases unmatched. The CDR3 contains 18 residues. CDR3 amino acids: CASSYEHPGLAVRYTQYF. CDR3 DNA: TGTGCCAGCAGTTACGAGCACCCGGGACTAGCGGTTCGATATACGCAGTATTTT.

The rearrangement uses TRBV12-1 and TRBJ2-6; the table gives TRBD1 as D, unverified against the DNA. TRBV12-1 is described as a pseudogene. There are 18 residues in the CDR3. CDR3 in amino acids: CASSQEYVGQSRANVLTF. The CDR3 DNA follows: TGTGCCAGCAGCCAGGAATATGTAGGACAAAGTCGGGCCAACGTCCTGACTTTC.

This chain connects TRBV6-1 to TRBJ2-5; D is unclear. Trimming stripped 9 bases from V and 7 bases from J, with 18 bases between. Germline-derived CDR1 and CDR2 are MNHNS and SASEGT. The CDR3 runs 13 residues. DNA of the CDR3: TGTGCCAGTGAAGACCGGGTGGAGTCGACCCAGTACTTC. Translated, it gives CASEDRVESTQYF.

The V gene is TRBV13, the J gene TRBJ2-5; D assignment may be TRBD1 or TRBD2 (5 bases each). V was clipped by 6 bases and J by 5 bases, with 10 bases between them. This CDR3 comprises 12 residues. Germline assignment: CDR1 PRHDT and CDR2 FYEKMQ (reference sequence). The CDR3 spells CASSLWGETQYF. CDR3 nucleotides: TGTGCCAGCAGTTTATGGGGGGAGACCCAGTACTTC.

V usage is TRBV5-8 and J usage is TRBJ2-7; D might be TRBD1 (5 bases). This CDR3 is 13 amino acids long. Germline CDR1 SGHTS, CDR2 YDEGEE. V was shortened by 0 bases and J by 5 bases, with 9 bases between the two germline ends. The CDR3 coding sequence is TGTGCCAGCAGCTTGGTTTGGGGCGACGAGCAGTACTTC. It yields the protein CASSLVWGDEQYF.

CDR3 amino acids: CASDDRNLNEQYF. The CDR3 nucleotides read TGTGCCAGCGACGACAGGAACCTTAACGAGCAGTACTTC. The chain employs TRBV6-1 and TRBJ2-7; tentatively, D is TRBD1 (6 bases). Germline assignment: CDR1 MNHNS and CDR2 SASEGT. The V end lost 8 bases, the J end lost 5 bases, and 16 bases lay between the germline ends. The CDR3 extends over 13 amino acids.